This TCR beta chain was found in a study of CD8 T cells in Susac syndrome. About 0.5 to 1 ug RNA was reverse transcribed with random hexamers. Coverage of TCR beta CDR3 amplification by immunoSEQ multiplex PCR extended to 54 Vbeta and 13 Jbeta. Each CDR3 protein is one row after TCRdb ran MiXCR on the immunoSEQ multiplex PCR reads. The sample carries 210,000 or so distinct CDR3 sequences, roughly 90% recorded once. V lost 6 bases to trimming and J lost 6 bases; unmatched junction nucleotides: 10. The CDR3 is made up of 15 amino acids. Germline CDR1 reads SNHLY; CDR2 reads FYNNEI. Negative magnetic isolation gave CD8+ and CD4+ cells; FACS enriched CD8+ TEMRA.

The chain has TRBV2 and TRBJ2-2; TRBD1 matches 7 bases. Material for sequencing was CD8+ T cells from PBMCs. This receptor was taken from a human donor with multiple sclerosis. The DNA of the CDR3 is TGTGCCAGCAGGGACTGGACAGGAGAGGCCGGGGAGCTGTTTTTT. It is translated as CASRDWTGEAGELFF.